These 24 T cell receptor beta chains were all obtained from the same sample, sequenced in a study of T cells in Graves' hyperthyroidism and ophthalmopathy. TCR beta CDR3 regions were amplified from RNA transcripts. The HTBI primer set was used in a first-round RT-PCR of the TCR CDR3. One entry per CDR3 protein, called by TCRdb with MiXCR from the multiplex PCR reads. The sample records approximately 640,000 distinct CDR3 sequences, roughly 17% being singletons. Sequenced: blood. The receptors shown here come from a man in his fifties or sixties with Graves' hyperthyroidism.

The chain couples TRBV20-1 to TRBJ1-5; perhaps TRBD1 as D (5 bases). Germline loops: CDR1 DFQATT, CDR2 SNEGSKA (reference sequence). Between the trimmed V and J ends, which lost 5 bases and 0 bases, there was a span of 11 bases. This CDR3 is 14 amino acids long. The CDR3 loop is CSAVEDSSNQPQHF. The CDR3 region has the DNA TGCAGTGCTGTGGAAGACAGTAGCAATCAGCCCCAGCATTTT.

This clonotype has a handful of counts. The chain uses TRBV20-1 and TRBJ2-5, with a possible D match to TRBD2 (5 bases). The V end lost 5 bases, the J end lost 2 bases, and 21 bases lay between the germline ends. The CDR3 totals 16 residues. CDR1 DFQATT and CDR2 SNEGSKA come from the germline V gene (reference sequence). CDR3 protein: CSASPFLGSWQETQYF. The CDR3 DNA is TGCAGTGCTTCCCCGTTCCTGGGGAGCTGGCAAGAGACCCAGTACTTC.

In this sample, this clonotype turned up many times. The chain couples TRBV28 to TRBJ2-7; unclear D gene. Germline V gene data show CDR1 as MDHEN and CDR2 as SYDVKM. V lost 3 bases, J lost 4 bases, and 7 bases lay in between. The CDR3 extends over 12 amino acids. Here the CDR3 reads CASSLKGYEQYF. CDR3 DNA: TGTGCCAGCAGTTTGAAGGGATACGAGCAGTACTTC.

This clonotype occurred many times. The V call is TRBV19, the J call TRBJ2-1, with D perhaps assigned TRBD1 or TRBD2 (5 bases each). Trimming shortened V by 3 bases and J by 5 bases, and 14 bases separated the two germline ends. CDR3 length equals 15 residues. Germline values: CDR1 LNHDA, CDR2 SQIVND (reference sequence). The CDR3 here is CASSMSGTIHNEQFF. The CDR3 DNA follows: TGTGCCAGTAGTATGTCCGGGACGATTCACAATGAGCAGTTCTTC.

This clonotype came up many times. V and J are TRBV11-2 and TRBJ2-3; D may be TRBD1 (6 bases). The germline gives CDR1 SGHAT, CDR2 FQNNGV. The CDR3 loop spans 15 amino acids. The V gene lost 2 bases and the J gene lost 4 bases, with 13 bases spanning the gap. The CDR3 coding sequence is TGTGCCAGCAGCTTAAATAACAGGGTAGCAGATACGCAGTATTTT. Its translation: CASSLNNRVADTQYF.

The table lists this clonotype with many counts. V is TRBV12-3 or TRBV12-4 and J is TRBJ2-2, with TRBD2 identical over 7 bases. J gave up 4 bases and V 6 bases, and 8 bases lay outside the gene matches. The CDR3 totals 15 residues. The CDR3 region has the DNA TGTGCCAGCAGCAGAGGACTAGGGCCCACCGGGGAGCTGTTTTTT. Its protein is CASSRGLGPTGELFF.

This clonotype has only a few counts. This sequence may be a read error, since a much larger clone differs from it by one base. This chain links TRBV7-2 with TRBJ2-5; 10 nucleotides match TRBD2. V gave up 6 bases and J gave up 9 bases; unmatched junction bases: 16. Germline assignment: CDR1 SGHTA and CDR2 FQGNSA. The CDR3 extends over 16 amino acids. The CDR3 DNA reads TGTGCCAGCAGTTGGTTCGCGGGACTAGCGAGGGAGGCCCAGTACTTC. Its protein product is CASSWFAGLAREAQYF. Combining the CDR3 with reference TRBV7-2 and TRBJ2-5 gives the whole variable domain GAGVSQSPSNKVTEKGKDVELRCDPISGHTALYWYRQSLGQGLEFLIYFQGNSAPDKSGLPSDRFSAERTGGSVSTLTIQRTQQEDSAVYLCASSWFAGLAREAQYFGPGTRLLVL.

This clonotype was seen at least ten times. The V call is TRBV2, the J call TRBJ2-2; no clear D gene. The CDR3 has 12 amino acids. Trimming took 10 bases from V and 6 from J, leaving 12 bases between them. Germline assignment: CDR1 SNHLY and CDR2 FYNNEI. CDR3 amino acids: CATGRRPGELFF. Written as DNA, the CDR3 is TGTGCCACCGGAAGGAGACCCGGGGAGCTGTTTTTT.

This clonotype occurred a few times. The gene calls are TRBV5-1 and TRBJ2-1; 8 nucleotides agree with TRBD2. J gave up 4 bases and V 4 bases, and 10 bases lay outside the gene matches. There are 16 residues in the CDR3. In germline, CDR1 is SGHRS, CDR2 YFSETQ. CDR3 coding DNA: TGCGCCAGCAGCCCGGGGGGGGCGGAGACTTACAATGAGCAGTTCTTC. This encodes CASSPGGAETYNEQFF.

This clonotype was seen ten or more times. The chain recombines TRBV5-1 with TRBJ2-7; the D gene is possibly TRBD1 (6 bases). The CDR3 has 14 residues. Germline-derived CDR1 and CDR2 are SGHRS and YFSETQ. V was trimmed by 4 bases and J by 5 bases, leaving 16 bases between them. Here the CDR3 DNA reads TGCGCCAGCAGCCCGGATCAGGGGCTCAACGAGCAGTACTTC. It specifies CASSPDQGLNEQYF. Looking up the rest from reference TRBV5-1 and TRBJ2-7 gives the full variable domain: KAGVTQTPRYLIKTRGQQVTLSCSPISGHRSVSWYQQTPGQGLQFLFEYFSETQRNKGNFPGRFSGRQFSNSRSEMNVSTLELGDSALYLCASSPDQGLNEQYFGPGTRLTVT.

In its sample, this clonotype was seen many times. The chain joins TRBV18 to TRBJ1-1, with D uncertain. Germline values: CDR1 KGHSH, CDR2 LQKENI. This CDR3 has 14 residues. Trimming took 4 bases from V and 2 from J, leaving 11 bases between them. CDR3 protein: CASSRDRVNTEAFF. CDR3 DNA: TGTGCCAGCTCACGGGATAGGGTAAACACTGAAGCTTTCTTT.

Many counts were recorded for this clonotype. The chain recombines TRBV20-1 with TRBJ2-1; the D gene is possibly TRBD2 (5 bases). The CDR3 totals 14 residues. Trimming stripped 0 bases from V and 8 bases from J, with 14 bases between. Germline assignment: CDR1 DFQATT and CDR2 SNEGSKA (reference sequence). CDR3 sequence: CSARDPSGGDEQFF. DNA for the CDR3: TGCAGTGCTAGAGATCCCTCCGGAGGTGATGAGCAGTTCTTC.

This clonotype was counted many times. The V gene is TRBV10-3, the J gene TRBJ2-1, with 7 nucleotides matching TRBD2. CDR1 and CDR2 from the germline V gene are ENHRY and SYGVKD. Germline trimming cut 2 bases from V and 5 bases from J; bases unmatched to any gene: 6. The CDR3 spans 15 residues. For the CDR3, the DNA is TGTGCCATCAGTGAGAGGGAGGGCCGTAACAATGAGCAGTTCTTC. Translated, it gives CAISEREGRNNEQFF.

In regard to this clonotype: A much larger clone lies a single base off, so this may be a read error. The chain links TRBV19 to TRBJ1-5, with D unclear. From germline, CDR1 is LNHDA and CDR2 SQIVND (reference sequence). This CDR3 contains 12 residues. With 1 base removed from V and 7 bases from J, the gap between germline ends came to 5 bases. CDR3 bases: TGTGCCAGTAGTATAGGATGGCAGCCCCAGCATTTT. Translating gives CASSIGWQPQHF. The full variable domain, in which reference TRBV19 and TRBJ1-5 provide the parts outside the CDR3, is DGGITQSPKYLFRKEGQNVTLSCEQNLNHDAMYWYRQDPGQGLRLIYYSQIVNDFQKGDIAEGYSVSREKKESFPLTVTSAQKNPTAFYLCASSIGWQPQHFGDGTRLSIL.

The rearrangement links TRBV27 to TRBJ1-2; D perhaps matches TRBD1 (6 bases). From germline, CDR1 is MNHEY and CDR2 SMNVEV (reference sequence). Trimming took off 6 bases at V and 4 bases at J, with 15 bases between the two ends. The CDR3 loop spans 14 amino acids. The CDR3 here is CASSSYRAGYGYTF. In nucleotides, the CDR3 is TGTGCCAGCAGCTCGTACAGGGCCGGCTATGGCTACACCTTC.

In this sample, this clonotype turned up many times. The chain joins TRBV11-2 to TRBJ2-7; 8 bases fit TRBD1. The germline V gene encodes CDR1 SGHAT and CDR2 FQNNGV. With V trimmed by 1 base and J by 2 bases, 4 bases remained unmatched. There are 15 residues in the CDR3. CDR3 region: CASSLARTGTYEQYF. The CDR3 DNA follows: TGTGCCAGCAGCTTAGCCCGGACAGGGACCTACGAGCAGTACTTC.

This clonotype was recorded at least ten times. The chain uses TRBV2 and TRBJ2-7; 7 bases match TRBD1. V trimming: 8 bases; J trimming: 3 bases; junction bases outside the gene matches: 7. Germline CDR1 and CDR2: SNHLY and FYNNEI. This CDR3 contains 13 residues. The CDR3 DNA follows: TGTGCCAGCTCTCGGGACAGTATCTACGAGCAGTACTTC. Translated, it gives CASSRDSIYEQYF. Full variable domain (rest looked up from reference TRBV2 and TRBJ2-7): EPEVTQTPSHQVTQMGQEVILRCVPISNHLYFYWYRQILGQKVEFLVSFYNNEISEKSEIFDDQFSVERPDGSNFTLKIRSTKLEDSAMYFCASSRDSIYEQYFGPGTRLTVT.

This clonotype was recorded many times. V gene TRBV6-1 combines with J gene TRBJ2-7; 7 bases fit TRBD1. V dropped 8 bases and J dropped 2; count of bases not matched to a gene: 6. CDR3 length: 13 amino acids. Germline values: CDR1 MNHNS, CDR2 SASEGT. CDR3 loop: CASGRTGAYEQYF. Here the CDR3 DNA reads TGTGCCAGCGGGCGGACAGGCGCCTACGAGCAGTACTTC.

Many counts were recorded for this clonotype. The rearrangement joins TRBV12-3 or TRBV12-4 to TRBJ1-2; D may be TRBD1 (5 bases). Trimming shortened V by 5 bases and J by 2 bases, and 12 bases separated the two germline ends. CDR3 length: 14 amino acids. CDR3 sequence (DNA): TGTGCCAGCAGTCGGGACCGATCGAACTATGGCTACACCTTC. It is translated as CASSRDRSNYGYTF.

This clonotype has ten or more counts. The chain employs TRBV7-9 and TRBJ1-2; D is perhaps TRBD1 (5 bases). The CDR3 is 14 residues long. Looked up from germline, CDR1 is SEHNR and CDR2 is FQNEAQ (reference sequence). V was clipped by 1 base and J by 8 bases, with 14 bases between them. CDR3 amino acids: CASSLEAGRSGYTF. The CDR3 nucleotides read TGTGCCAGCAGCTTAGAGGCAGGGAGAAGCGGCTACACCTTC.

This clonotype was counted many times. The chain carries TRBV10-3 and TRBJ2-7, with D possibly TRBD2 on 6 matching bases. Trimming pared 5 bases from V and 2 bases from J, leaving 16 bases between. CDR3 length: 15 residues. CDR1 is ENHRY and CDR2 is SYGVKD in the germline V gene. CDR3 residues: CAISNLAEYTYEQYF. CDR3 bases: TGTGCCATCAGTAACTTAGCGGAGTATACCTACGAGCAGTACTTC.

There are many counts of this clonotype. The V and J genes are TRBV6-1 and TRBJ1-2, with 10 bases identical to TRBD1. Looked up from germline, CDR1 is MNHNS and CDR2 is SASEGT. V lost 5 bases and J lost 2; bases outside the gene matches: 5. CDR3 length: 15 amino acids. The CDR3 here is CASSFQTGGNYGYTF. The DNA of the CDR3 is TGTGCCAGCAGTTTCCAGACAGGGGGCAACTATGGCTACACCTTC.

The rearrangement uses TRBV27 and TRBJ2-7; 7 bases fit TRBD1. J was trimmed by 7 bases and V by 8 bases; bases with no gene match: 8. The germline V gene encodes CDR1 MNHEY and CDR2 SMNVEV (reference sequence). This CDR3 is built from 12 residues. CDR3 coding DNA: TGTGCCAGCTCAGGGGGAACCTGGGAGCAGTACTTC. This codes for CASSGGTWEQYF.

This clonotype was seen only a few times. The chain recombines TRBV6-1 with TRBJ1-5; 9 bases map to TRBD1. J gave up 6 bases and V 6 bases, and 6 bases lay outside the gene matches. Germline V CDR1 and CDR2: MNHNS, SASEGT. The CDR3 extends over 14 amino acids. CDR3 sequence (DNA): TGTGCCAGCAGACACCGGGACAGGGTTCAGCCCCAGCATTTT. This codes for CASRHRDRVQPQHF.